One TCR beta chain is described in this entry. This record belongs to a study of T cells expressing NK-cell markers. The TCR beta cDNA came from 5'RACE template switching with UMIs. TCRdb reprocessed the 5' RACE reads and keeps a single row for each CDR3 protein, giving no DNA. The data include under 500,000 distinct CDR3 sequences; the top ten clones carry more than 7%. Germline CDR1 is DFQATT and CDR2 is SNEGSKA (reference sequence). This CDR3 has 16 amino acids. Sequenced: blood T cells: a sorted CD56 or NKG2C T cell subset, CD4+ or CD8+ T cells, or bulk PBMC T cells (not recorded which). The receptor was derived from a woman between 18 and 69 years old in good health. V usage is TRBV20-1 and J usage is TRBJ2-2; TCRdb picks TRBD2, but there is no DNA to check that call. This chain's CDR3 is CSAARLGRGNTGELFF.